The clone carrying this TCR beta chain appeared once. This record belongs to a study of blood T cell repertoires in COVID-19. At the level of the study: In each case, the material was cDNA or gDNA derived from T cells, B-cell-depleted T cells, or PBMCs.

Original methodology: Nucleated cell number was recorded as an estimate derived from reference gene primer amplification. Measured with immunoSEQ multiplex PCR; TCRdb has only the in-frame clones, and not every one. V and J calls and clone size are those listed in that table; D and trimming were worked out from the DNA. The sample holds tens of thousands of clones, more than 80% seen once. This TCR derives from a man aged 80 or over with COVID-19, enrolled during active disease. Specimen: peripheral blood.

This CDR3 reads CASSLVAGGEQYF. In DNA, the CDR3 is TGTGCCAGCAGCTTAGTGGCCGGGGGCGAGCAGTACTTC. V gene TRBV7-6 combines with J gene TRBJ2-7, with a tentative D call TRBD2 (6 bases). This CDR3 spans 13 amino acids. The germline V and J ends were trimmed by 1 base and 6 bases, with 10 bases remaining between them. The V gene's germline CDR1 is SGHVS and CDR2 FNYEAQ.